The text below deals with one T cell receptor (beta chain). Its antigen is as yet unknown. Sample time point: 2014-2015 season, 7 days after vaccination. This specimen comes from a study of follicular helper T cells after annual influenza vaccination. Germline trimming cut 1 base from V and 5 bases from J; bases unmatched to any gene: 5. The CDR3 sequence is 15 residues long. From germline, CDR1 is SEHNR and CDR2 FQNEAQ (reference sequence). Study conclusions and caveats: Successive annual vaccinations recalled a recurrent oligoclonal ICOS+CD38+ cTfh response with influenza-specific clonotypes. Rare clonotypes were missed; only about 8.5-22% of cells gave TCRB. Most later recoveries of Day 7 ICOS+CD38+ clones were ICOS-CD38- cTfh.

Assay: immunoSEQ multiplex PCR; the TCRdb copy retains only in-frame clones and omits some. The repertoire holds about 16,000 clones, with about 81% as singletons. The chain joins TRBV7-9 to TRBJ2-3, with 8 bases fitting TRBD2. The input for sequencing was CXCR5+ CD38- circulating T follicular helper cells from blood, taken 7 days after influenza vaccination. The subset: circulating Tfh, non-naive CD4+CXCR5+PD-1+ (ICOS+CD38+ or ICOS-CD38-). The source is an adult who received the influenza vaccine. The CDR3, as DNA: TGTGCCAGCAGCTTAGGCAGCGGGAGCGGAGATACGCAGTATTTT. Protein product: CASSLGSGSGDTQYF. The full variable domain, completed using reference TRBV7-9 and TRBJ2-3, is DTGVSQNPRHKITKRGQNVTFRCDPISEHNRLYWYRQTLGQGPEFLTYFQNEAQLEKSRLLSDRFSAERPKGSFSTLEIQRTEQGDSAMYLCASSLGSGSGDTQYFGPGTRLTVL.